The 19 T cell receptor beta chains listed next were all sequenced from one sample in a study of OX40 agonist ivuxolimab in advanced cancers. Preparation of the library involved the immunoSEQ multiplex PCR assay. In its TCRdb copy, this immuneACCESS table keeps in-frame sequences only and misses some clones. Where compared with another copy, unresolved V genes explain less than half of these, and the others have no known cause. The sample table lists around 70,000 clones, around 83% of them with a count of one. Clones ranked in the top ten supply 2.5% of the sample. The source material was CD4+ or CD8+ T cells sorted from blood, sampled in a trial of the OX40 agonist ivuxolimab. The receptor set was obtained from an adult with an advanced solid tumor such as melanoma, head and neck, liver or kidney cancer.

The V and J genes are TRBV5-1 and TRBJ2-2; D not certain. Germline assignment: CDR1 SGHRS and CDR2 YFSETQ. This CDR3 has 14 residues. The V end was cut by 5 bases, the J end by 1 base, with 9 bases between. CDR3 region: CASRKTENTGELFF. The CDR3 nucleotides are TGCGCCAGCAGAAAGACGGAGAACACCGGGGAGCTGTTTTTT.

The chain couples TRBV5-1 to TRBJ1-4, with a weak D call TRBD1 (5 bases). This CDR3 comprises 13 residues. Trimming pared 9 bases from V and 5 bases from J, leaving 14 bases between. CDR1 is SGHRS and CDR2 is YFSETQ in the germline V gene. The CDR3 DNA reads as TGCGCCACCAAGACAGCGCCGAATGAAAAACTGTTTTTT. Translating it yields CATKTAPNEKLFF.

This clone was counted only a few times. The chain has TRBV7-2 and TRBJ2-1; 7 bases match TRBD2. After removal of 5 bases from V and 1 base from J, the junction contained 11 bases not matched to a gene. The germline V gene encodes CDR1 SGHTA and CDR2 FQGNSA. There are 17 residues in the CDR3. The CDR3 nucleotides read TGTGCCAGCAGCATCTTTAGCGGGCCACTATCCTACAATGAGCAGTTCTTC. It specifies CASSIFSGPLSYNEQFF.

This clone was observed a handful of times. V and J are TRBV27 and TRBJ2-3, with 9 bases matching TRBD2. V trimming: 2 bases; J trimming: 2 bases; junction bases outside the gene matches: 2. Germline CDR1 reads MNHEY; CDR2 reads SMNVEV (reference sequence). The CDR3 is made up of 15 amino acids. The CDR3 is CASSLGLANTDTQYF. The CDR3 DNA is TGTGCCAGCAGTTTAGGACTAGCGAACACAGATACGCAGTATTTT.

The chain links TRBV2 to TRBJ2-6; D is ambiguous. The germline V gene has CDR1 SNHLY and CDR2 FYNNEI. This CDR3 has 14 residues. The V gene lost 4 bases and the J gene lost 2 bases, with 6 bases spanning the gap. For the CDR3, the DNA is TGTGCCAGCAGTGTGGGTACTGGGGCCAACGTCCTGACTTTC. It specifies CASSVGTGANVLTF.

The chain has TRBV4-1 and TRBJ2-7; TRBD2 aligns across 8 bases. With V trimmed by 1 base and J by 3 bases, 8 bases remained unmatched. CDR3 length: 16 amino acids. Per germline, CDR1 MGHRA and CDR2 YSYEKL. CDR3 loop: CASSQVPTSANYEQYF. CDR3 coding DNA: TGCGCCAGCAGCCAAGTTCCGACTAGCGCTAACTACGAGCAGTACTTC.

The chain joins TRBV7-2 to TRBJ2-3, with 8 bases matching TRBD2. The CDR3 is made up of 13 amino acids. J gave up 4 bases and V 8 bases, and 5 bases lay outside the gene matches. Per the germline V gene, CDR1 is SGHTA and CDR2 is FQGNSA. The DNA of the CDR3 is TGTGCCAGCGCAGGACTAGCATCAGATACGCAGTATTTT. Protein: CASAGLASDTQYF.

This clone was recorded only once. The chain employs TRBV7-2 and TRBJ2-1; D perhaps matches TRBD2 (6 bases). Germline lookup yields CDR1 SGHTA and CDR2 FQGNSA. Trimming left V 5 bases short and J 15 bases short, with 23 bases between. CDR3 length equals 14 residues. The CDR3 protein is CASSLRSGSPMRFF. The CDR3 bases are TGTGCCAGCAGCCTGCGATCCGGGAGTCCCATGCGGTTCTTC.

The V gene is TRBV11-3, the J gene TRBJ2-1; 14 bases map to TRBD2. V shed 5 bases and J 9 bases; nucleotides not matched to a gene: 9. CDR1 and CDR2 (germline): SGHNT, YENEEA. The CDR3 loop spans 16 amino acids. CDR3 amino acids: CASSDRLAGGRFEQFF. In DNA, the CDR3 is TGTGCCAGCAGCGACCGACTAGCGGGAGGGCGTTTTGAGCAGTTCTTC.

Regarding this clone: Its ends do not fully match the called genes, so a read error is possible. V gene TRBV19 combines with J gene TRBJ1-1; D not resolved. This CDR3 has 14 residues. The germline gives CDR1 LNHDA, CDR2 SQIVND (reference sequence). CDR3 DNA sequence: TGTGCCAGTAGGATAGGACTAGTTAGCGCTGAAGCTTTCTTT. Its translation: CASRIGLVSAEAFF.

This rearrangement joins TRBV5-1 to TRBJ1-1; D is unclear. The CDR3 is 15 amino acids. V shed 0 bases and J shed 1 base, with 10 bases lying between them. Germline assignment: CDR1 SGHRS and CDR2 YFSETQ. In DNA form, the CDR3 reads TGCGCCAGCAGCTTGGACGGCAGCTCGAACACTGAAGCTTTCTTT. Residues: CASSLDGSSNTEAFF.

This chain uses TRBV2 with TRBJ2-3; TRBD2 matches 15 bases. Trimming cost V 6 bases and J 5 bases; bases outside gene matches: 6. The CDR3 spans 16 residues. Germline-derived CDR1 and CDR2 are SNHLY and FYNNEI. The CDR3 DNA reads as TGTGCCAGCAGGTTGGGACTAGCGGGAGGAATAGATACGCAGTATTTT. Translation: CASRLGLAGGIDTQYF.

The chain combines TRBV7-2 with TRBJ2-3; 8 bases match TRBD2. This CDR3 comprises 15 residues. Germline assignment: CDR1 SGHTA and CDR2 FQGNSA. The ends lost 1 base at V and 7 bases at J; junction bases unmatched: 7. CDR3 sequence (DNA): TGTGCCAGCAGCTTAGTGGGGACTAGTCGTCATACGCAGTATTTT. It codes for CASSLVGTSRHTQYF.

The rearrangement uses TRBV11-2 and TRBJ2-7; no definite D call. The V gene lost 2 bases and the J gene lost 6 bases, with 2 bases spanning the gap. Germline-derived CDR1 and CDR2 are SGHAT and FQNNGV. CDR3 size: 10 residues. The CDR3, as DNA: TGTGCCAGCAGCTTATCCGAGCAGTACTTC. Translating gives CASSLSEQYF.

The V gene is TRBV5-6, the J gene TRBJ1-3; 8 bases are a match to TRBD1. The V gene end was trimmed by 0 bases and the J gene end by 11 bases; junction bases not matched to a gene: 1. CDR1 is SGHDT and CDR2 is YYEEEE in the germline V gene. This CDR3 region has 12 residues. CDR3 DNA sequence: TGTGCCAGCAGCTTGGACAGGGGGGCCATATATTTT. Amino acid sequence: CASSLDRGAIYF.

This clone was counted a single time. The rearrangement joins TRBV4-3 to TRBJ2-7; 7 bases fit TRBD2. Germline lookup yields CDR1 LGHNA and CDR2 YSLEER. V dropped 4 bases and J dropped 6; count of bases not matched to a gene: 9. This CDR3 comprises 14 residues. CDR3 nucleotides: TGCGCCAGCAGCCCCAGGACTAGGATCGGCGAGCAGTACTTC. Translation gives CASSPRTRIGEQYF.

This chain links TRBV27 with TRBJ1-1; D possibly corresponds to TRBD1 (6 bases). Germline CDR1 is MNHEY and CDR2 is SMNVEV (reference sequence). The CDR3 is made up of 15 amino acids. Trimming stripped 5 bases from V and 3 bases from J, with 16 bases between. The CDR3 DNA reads TGTGCCAGCAGTCATCACGGTAGGGGGGACACTGAAGCTTTCTTT. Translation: CASSHHGRGDTEAFF.

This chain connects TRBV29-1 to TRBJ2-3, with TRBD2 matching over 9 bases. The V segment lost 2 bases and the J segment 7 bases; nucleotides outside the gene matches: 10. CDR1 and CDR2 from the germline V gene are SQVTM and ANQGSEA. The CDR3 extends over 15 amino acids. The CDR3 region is CSVELPAGGINTQYF. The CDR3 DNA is TGCAGCGTTGAATTGCCAGCGGGAGGTATAAATACGCAGTATTTT.

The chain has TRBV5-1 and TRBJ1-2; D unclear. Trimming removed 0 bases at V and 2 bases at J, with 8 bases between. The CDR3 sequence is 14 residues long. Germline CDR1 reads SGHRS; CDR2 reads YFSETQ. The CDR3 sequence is CASSLAQENYGYTF. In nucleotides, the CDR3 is TGCGCCAGCAGCTTGGCCCAGGAAAACTATGGCTACACCTTC.